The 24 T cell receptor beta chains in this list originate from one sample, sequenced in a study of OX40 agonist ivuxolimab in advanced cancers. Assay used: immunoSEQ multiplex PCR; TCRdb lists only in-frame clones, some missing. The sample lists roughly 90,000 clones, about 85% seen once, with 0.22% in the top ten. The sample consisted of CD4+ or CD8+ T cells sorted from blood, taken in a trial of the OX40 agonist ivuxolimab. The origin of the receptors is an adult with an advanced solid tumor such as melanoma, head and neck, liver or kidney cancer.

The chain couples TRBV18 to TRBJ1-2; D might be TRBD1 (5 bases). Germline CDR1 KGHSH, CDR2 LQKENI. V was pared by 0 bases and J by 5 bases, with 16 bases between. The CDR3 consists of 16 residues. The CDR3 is CASSPPGQEPLYGYTF. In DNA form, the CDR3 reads TGTGCCAGCTCACCACCGGGGCAGGAGCCCCTGTATGGCTACACCTTC.

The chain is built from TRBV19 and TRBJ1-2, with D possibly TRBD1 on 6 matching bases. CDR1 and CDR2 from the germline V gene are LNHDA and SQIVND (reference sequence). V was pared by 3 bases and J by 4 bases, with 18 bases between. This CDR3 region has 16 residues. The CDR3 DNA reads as TGTGCCAGTAGTATGTACAGGGCGCTGCCGATCTATGGCTACACCTTC. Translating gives CASSMYRALPIYGYTF. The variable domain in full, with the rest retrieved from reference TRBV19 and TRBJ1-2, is DGGITQSPKYLFRKEGQNVTLSCEQNLNHDAMYWYRQDPGQGLRLIYYSQIVNDFQKGDIAEGYSVSREKKESFPLTVTSAQKNPTAFYLCASSMYRALPIYGYTFGSGTRLTVV.

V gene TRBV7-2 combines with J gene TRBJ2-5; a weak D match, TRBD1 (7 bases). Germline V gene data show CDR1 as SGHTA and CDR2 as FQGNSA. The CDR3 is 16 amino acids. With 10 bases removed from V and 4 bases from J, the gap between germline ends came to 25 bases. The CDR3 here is CATEARGEGGGETQYF. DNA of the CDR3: TGTGCCACCGAAGCCAGGGGGGAAGGGGGCGGAGAGACCCAGTACTTC.

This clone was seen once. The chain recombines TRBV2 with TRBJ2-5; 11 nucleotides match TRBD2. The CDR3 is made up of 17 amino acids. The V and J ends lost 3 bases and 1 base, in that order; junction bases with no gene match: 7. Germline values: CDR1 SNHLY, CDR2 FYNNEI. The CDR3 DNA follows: TGTGCCAGCAGTGAGGGGAGGCTAGCGGGGGGCCAAGAGACCCAGTACTTC. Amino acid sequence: CASSEGRLAGGQETQYF. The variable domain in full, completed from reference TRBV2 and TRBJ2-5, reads EPEVTQTPSHQVTQMGQEVILRCVPISNHLYFYWYRQILGQKVEFLVSFYNNEISEKSEIFDDQFSVERPDGSNFTLKIRSTKLEDSAMYFCASSEGRLAGGQETQYFGPGTRLLVL.

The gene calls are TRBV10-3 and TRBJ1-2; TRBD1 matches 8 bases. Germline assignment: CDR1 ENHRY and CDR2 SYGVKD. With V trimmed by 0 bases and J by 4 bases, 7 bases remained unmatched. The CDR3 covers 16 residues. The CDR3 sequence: CAISESPPRGLYGYTF. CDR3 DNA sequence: TGTGCCATCAGTGAGTCCCCCCCCAGGGGGCTCTATGGCTACACCTTC.

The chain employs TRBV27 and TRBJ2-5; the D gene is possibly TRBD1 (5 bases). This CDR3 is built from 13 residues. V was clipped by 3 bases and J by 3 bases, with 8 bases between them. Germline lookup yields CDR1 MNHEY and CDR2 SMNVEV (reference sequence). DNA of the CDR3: TGTGCCAGCAGTTTTTCAGGGAAAGAGACCCAGTACTTC. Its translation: CASSFSGKETQYF.

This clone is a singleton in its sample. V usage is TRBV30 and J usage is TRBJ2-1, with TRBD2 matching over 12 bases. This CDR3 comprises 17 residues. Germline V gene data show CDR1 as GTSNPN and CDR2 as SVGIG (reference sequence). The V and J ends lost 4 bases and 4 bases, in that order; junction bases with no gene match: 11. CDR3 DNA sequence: TGTGCCTGGACTAGCGGGAGGGCCTTAGTGAAGTACAATGAGCAGTTCTTC. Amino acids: CAWTSGRALVKYNEQFF. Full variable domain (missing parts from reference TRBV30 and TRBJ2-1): SQTIHQWPATLVQPVGSPLSLECTVEGTSNPNLYWYRQAAGRGLQLLFYSVGIGQISSEVPQNLSASRPQDRQFILSSKKLLLSDSGFYLCAWTSGRALVKYNEQFFGPGTRLTVL.

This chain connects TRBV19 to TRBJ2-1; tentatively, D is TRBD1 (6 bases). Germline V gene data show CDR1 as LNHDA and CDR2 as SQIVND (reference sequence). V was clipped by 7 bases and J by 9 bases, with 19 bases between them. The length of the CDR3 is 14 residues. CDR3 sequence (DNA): TGTGCCAGTACCACCACAGGGCCCGGCGGTGAGCAGTTCTTC. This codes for CASTTTGPGGEQFF.

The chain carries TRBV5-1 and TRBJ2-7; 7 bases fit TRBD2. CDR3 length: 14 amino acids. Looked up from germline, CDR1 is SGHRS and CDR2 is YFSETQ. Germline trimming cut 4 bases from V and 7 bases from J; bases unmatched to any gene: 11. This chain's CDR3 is CASSPPELAREQYF. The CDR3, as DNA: TGCGCCAGCAGCCCCCCCGAACTAGCGCGAGAGCAGTACTTC.

The CDR3 is CASSEPRDGDGELFF. In nucleotides, the CDR3 is TGTGCCAGCAGTGAACCCCGGGACGGTGACGGGGAGCTGTTTTTT. The chain links TRBV25-1 to TRBJ2-2; D could derive from TRBD1 or TRBD2 (5 bases each). The germline V gene encodes CDR1 MGHDK and CDR2 SYGVNS. The germline V and J ends were trimmed by 2 bases and 7 bases, with 14 bases remaining between them. The CDR3 has 15 residues.

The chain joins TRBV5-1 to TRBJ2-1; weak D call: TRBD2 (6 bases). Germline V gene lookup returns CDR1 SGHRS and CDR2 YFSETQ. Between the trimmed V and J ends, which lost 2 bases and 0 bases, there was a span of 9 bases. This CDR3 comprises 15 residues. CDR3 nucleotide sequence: TGCGCCAGCAGCTTCGGGCGGGGCTCCTACAATGAGCAGTTCTTC. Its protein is CASSFGRGSYNEQFF.

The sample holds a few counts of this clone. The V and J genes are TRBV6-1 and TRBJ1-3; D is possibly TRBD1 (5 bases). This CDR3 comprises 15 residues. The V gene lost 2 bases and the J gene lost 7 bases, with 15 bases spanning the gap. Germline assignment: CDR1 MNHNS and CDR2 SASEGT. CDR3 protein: CASSEQGIGRNTIYF. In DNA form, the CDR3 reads TGTGCCAGCAGTGAACAGGGAATTGGCAGGAACACCATATATTTT.

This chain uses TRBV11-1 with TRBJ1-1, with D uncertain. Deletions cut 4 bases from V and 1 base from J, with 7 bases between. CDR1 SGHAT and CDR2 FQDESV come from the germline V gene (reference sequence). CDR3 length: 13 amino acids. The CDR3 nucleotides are TGTGCCAGCAGCTCTAACAGGAACACTGAAGCTTTCTTT. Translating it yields CASSSNRNTEAFF.

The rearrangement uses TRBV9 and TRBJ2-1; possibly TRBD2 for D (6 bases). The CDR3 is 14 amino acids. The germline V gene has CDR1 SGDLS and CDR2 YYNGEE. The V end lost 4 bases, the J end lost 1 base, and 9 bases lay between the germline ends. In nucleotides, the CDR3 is TGTGCCAGCAGCTCCCGGGGGTCCTACAATGAGCAGTTCTTC. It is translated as CASSSRGSYNEQFF.

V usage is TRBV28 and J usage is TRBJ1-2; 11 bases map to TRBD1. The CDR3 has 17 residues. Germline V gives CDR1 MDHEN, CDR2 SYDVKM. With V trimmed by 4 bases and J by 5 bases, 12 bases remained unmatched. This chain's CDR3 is CASSSTGTGGNIYGYTF. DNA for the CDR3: TGTGCCAGCAGTTCCACCGGGACAGGGGGGAATATTTATGGCTACACCTTC.

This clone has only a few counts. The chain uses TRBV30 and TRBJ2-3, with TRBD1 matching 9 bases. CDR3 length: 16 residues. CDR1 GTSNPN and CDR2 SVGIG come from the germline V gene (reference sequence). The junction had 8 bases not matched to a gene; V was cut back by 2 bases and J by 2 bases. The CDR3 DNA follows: TGTGCCTGGAGTCTGGGACAGGGTTTCTCCACAGATACGCAGTATTTT. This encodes CAWSLGQGFSTDTQYF.

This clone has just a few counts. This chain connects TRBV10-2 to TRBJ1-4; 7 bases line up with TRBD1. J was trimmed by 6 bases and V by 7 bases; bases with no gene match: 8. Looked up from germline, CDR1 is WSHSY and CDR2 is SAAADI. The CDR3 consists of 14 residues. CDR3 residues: CASTRGLKDEKLFF. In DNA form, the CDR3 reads TGCGCCAGCACAAGGGGGCTTAAGGATGAAAAACTGTTTTTT.

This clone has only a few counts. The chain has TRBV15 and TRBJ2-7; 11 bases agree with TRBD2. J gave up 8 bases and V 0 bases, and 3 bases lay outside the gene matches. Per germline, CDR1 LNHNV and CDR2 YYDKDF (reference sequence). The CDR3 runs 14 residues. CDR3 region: CATSRDRLAGKQYF. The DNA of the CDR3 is TGTGCCACCAGCAGAGACAGACTAGCGGGGAAGCAGTACTTC.

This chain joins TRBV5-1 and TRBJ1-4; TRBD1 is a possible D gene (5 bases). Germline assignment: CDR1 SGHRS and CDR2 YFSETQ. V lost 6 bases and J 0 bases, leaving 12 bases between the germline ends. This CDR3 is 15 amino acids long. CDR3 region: CASNQGHATNEKLFF. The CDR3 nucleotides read TGCGCCAGCAACCAAGGACACGCAACTAATGAAAAACTGTTTTTT.

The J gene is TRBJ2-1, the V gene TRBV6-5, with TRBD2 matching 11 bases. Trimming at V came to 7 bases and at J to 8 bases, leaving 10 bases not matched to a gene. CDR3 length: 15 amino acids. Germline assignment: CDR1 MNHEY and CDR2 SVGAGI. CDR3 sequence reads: CASTAGTSGWDEQFF. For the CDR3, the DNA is TGTGCCAGCACCGCCGGGACTAGCGGATGGGATGAGCAGTTCTTC.

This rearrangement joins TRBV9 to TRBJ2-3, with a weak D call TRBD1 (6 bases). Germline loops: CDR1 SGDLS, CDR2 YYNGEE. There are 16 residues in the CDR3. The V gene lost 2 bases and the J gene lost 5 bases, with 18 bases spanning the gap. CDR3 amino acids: CASSVWAREGGDTQYF. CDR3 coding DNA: TGTGCCAGCAGCGTTTGGGCCAGGGAAGGGGGAGATACGCAGTATTTT. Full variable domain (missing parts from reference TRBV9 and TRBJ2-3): DSGVTQTPKHLITATGQRVTLRCSPRSGDLSVYWYQQSLDQGLQFLIQYYNGEERAKGNILERFSAQQFPDLHSELNLSSLELGDSALYFCASSVWAREGGDTQYFGPGTRLTVL.

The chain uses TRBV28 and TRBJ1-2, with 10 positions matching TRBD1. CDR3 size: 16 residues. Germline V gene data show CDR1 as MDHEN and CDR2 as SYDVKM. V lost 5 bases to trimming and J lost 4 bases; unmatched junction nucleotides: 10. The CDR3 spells CASSTPGTGAGYGYTF. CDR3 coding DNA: TGTGCCAGCAGTACCCCCGGGACAGGGGCCGGCTATGGCTACACCTTC.

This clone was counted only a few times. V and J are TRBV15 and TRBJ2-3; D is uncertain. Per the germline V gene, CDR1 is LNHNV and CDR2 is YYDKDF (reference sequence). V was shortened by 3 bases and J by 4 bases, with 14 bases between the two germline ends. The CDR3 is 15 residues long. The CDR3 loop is CATSSRRYPPDTQYF. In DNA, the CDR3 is TGTGCCACCAGCAGCCGGCGGTACCCCCCAGATACGCAGTATTTT.

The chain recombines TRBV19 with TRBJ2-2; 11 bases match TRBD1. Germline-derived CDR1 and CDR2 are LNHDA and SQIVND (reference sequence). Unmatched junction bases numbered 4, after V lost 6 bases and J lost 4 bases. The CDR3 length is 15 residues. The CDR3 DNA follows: TGTGCCAGTAGAACCGGGACAGGGGGCACCGGGGAGCTGTTTTTT. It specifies CASRTGTGGTGELFF.